The 9 T cell receptor beta chains given below trace back to one sample, sequenced in a study of blood T cell repertoires in COVID-19. Generated by immunoSEQ multiplex PCR, the TCRdb table keeps only in-frame clones and is missing some. The top ten clones hold 1.2% of a sample with more than 300,000 clones, 88% of them seen once. The sample was PBMCs or T cells enriched from blood (not recorded which). Source of these receptors: a woman aged 18-29 years who had recovered from COVID-19.

The chain combines TRBV5-1 with TRBJ2-3; 7 nucleotides agree with TRBD2. Germline CDR1 is SGHRS and CDR2 is YFSETQ. With V trimmed by 4 bases and J by 4 bases, 12 bases remained unmatched. There are 16 residues in the CDR3. The chain's CDR3 is CASSRTRVLGADTQYF. DNA for the CDR3: TGCGCCAGCAGCAGGACTAGGGTGCTGGGGGCAGATACGCAGTATTTT.

This chain links TRBV2 with TRBJ2-7; tentative D call: TRBD2 (7 bases). This CDR3 has 14 residues. CDR1 is SNHLY and CDR2 is FYNNEI in the germline V gene. V was trimmed by 7 bases and J by 5 bases, leaving 18 bases between them. CDR3 region: CASIGGPMGNEQYF. The CDR3 DNA sequence: TGTGCCAGCATCGGGGGGCCCATGGGAAACGAGCAGTACTTC.

This chain uses TRBV2 with TRBJ1-3, with D perhaps TRBD1 (5 bases). Trimming took off 6 bases at V and 11 bases at J, with 8 bases between the two ends. Looked up from germline, CDR1 is SNHLY and CDR2 is FYNNEI. The CDR3 loop spans 10 amino acids. The CDR3 nucleotides are TGTGCCAGCAGAAAAGGGGCCATATATTTT. Encoded protein: CASRKGAIYF.

The rearrangement uses TRBV4-2 and TRBJ2-1; D gene ambiguous. The germline V and J ends were trimmed by 1 base and 0 bases, with 7 bases remaining between them. Germline V gene lookup returns CDR1 LGHNA and CDR2 YNFKEQ. The CDR3 runs to 15 residues. Written as DNA, the CDR3 is TGTGCCAGCAGCCAAGGTACTGACTCCTACAATGAGCAGTTCTTC. This translates into CASSQGTDSYNEQFF.

The rearrangement joins TRBV2 to TRBJ1-2; 7 bases align to TRBD1. The V gene's germline CDR1 is SNHLY and CDR2 FYNNEI. Trimming removed 6 bases from V and 7 bases from J; junction bases left unmatched: 23. The CDR3 length is 18 residues. Here the CDR3 DNA reads TGTGCCAGCAGGGCGACCCTCCAAAAGAGGAACAGGGGCCTTGGCTACACCTTC. Its protein is CASRATLQKRNRGLGYTF.

This clone was seen a few times. CDR3 region: CASRVTGGVAHF. The CDR3 region has the DNA TGTGCCAGCAGGGTGACAGGGGGAGTGGCGCATTTT. The V gene is TRBV28, the J gene TRBJ1-5, with TRBD1 matching 9 bases. Trimming cost V 6 bases and J 15 bases; bases outside gene matches: 9. The CDR3 has 12 amino acids. The germline V gene has CDR1 MDHEN and CDR2 SYDVKM.

The gene calls are TRBV7-2 and TRBJ1-2; possibly TRBD1 for D (6 bases). The CDR3 sequence is 14 residues long. The germline V gene has CDR1 SGHTA and CDR2 FQGNSA. With 0 bases removed from V and 6 bases from J, the gap between germline ends came to 11 bases. CDR3 loop: CASSLAGTGHGYTF. The DNA of the CDR3 is TGTGCCAGCAGCTTAGCGGGAACAGGGCATGGCTACACCTTC.

The chain couples TRBV6-5 to TRBJ2-3, with D tentatively TRBD1 (7 bases). Deletions cut 4 bases from V and 6 bases from J, with 17 bases between. This CDR3 has 15 residues. The V gene's germline CDR1 is MNHEY and CDR2 SVGAGI. The CDR3 spells CASSLTGIGGDTQYF. CDR3 coding DNA: TGTGCCAGCAGTTTGACAGGGATTGGAGGGGATACGCAGTATTTT.

J is TRBJ2-1 and V is TRBV2, with 10 bases fitting TRBD2. From germline, CDR1 is SNHLY and CDR2 FYNNEI. V gave up 7 bases and J gave up 3 bases; unmatched junction bases: 6. This CDR3 region has 15 residues. For the CDR3, the DNA is TGTGCCAGCAAGGAGCGGGGGGGCCTCTACAATGAGCAGTTCTTC. Its translation: CASKERGGLYNEQFF.